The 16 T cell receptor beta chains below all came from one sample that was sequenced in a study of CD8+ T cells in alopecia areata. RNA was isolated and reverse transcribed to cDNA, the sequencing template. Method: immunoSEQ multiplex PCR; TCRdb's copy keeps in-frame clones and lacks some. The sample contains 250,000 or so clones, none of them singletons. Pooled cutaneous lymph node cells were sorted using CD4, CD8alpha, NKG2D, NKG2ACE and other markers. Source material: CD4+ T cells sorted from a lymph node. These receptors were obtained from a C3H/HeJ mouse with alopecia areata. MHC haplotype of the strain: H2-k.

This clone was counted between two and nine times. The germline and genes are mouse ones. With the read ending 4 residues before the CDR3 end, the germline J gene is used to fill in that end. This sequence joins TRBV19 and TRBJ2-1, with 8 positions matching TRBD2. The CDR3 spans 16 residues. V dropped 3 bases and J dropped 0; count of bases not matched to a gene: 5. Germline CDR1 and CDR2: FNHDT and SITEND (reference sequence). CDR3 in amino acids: CASSTDWVYNYAEQFF. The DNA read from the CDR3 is TGTGCCAGCAGTACGGACTGGGTCTATAACTATGCT.

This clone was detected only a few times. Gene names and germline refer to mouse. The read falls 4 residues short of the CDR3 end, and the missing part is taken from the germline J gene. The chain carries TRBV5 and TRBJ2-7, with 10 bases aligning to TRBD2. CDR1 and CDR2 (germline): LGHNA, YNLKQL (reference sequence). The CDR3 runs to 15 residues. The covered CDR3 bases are TGTGCCAGCAGCCAAACCACTGACTGGGGGGAT. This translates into CASSQTTDWGD. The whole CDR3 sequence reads CASSQTTDWGDEQYF.

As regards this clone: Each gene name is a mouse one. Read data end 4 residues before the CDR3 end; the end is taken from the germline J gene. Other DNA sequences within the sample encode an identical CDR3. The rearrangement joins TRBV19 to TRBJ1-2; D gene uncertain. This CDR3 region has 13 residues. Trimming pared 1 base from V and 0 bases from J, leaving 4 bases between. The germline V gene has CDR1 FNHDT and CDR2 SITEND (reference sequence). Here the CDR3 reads CASSITPNSDYTF. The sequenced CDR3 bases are TGTGCCAGCAGTATAACACCAAACTCC.

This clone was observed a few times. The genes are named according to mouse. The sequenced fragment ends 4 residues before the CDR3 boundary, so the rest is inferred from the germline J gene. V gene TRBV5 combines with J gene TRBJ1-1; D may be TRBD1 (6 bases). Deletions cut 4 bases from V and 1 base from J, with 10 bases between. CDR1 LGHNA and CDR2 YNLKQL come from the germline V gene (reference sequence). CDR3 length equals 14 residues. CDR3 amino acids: CASSRGQLNTEVFF. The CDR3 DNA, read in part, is TGTGCCAGCAGCCGGGGACAATTAAACACA.

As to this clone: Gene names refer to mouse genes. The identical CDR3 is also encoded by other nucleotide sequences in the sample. The CDR3 DNA, read in part, is TGCACCTGCAGAGGGACAGGGGCAAACACCGGG. Amino acid sequence: CTCRGTGANTG. The complete CDR3 sequence is CTCRGTGANTGQLYF. This chain connects TRBV1 to TRBJ2-2; 10 bases fit TRBD1. The read comes to an end 4 residues before the CDR3 does, leaving the germline J gene to fill in the end. The germline gives CDR1 NSQYPW, CDR2 LRSPGD (reference sequence). This CDR3 contains 15 residues. Losses at the gene ends were 6 bases for V and 0 bases for J; bases not matched to a gene: 1.

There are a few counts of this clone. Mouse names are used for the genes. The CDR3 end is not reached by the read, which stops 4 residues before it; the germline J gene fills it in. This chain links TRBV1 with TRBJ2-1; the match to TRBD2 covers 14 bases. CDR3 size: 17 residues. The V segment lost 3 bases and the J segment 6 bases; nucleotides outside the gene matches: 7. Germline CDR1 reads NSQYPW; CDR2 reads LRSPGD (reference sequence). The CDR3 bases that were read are TGCACCTGCAGTGCGGGGACTGGGGGGGCGTTGCGTGCT. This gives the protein CTCSAGTGGALRA. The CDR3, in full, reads CTCSAGTGGALRAEQFF. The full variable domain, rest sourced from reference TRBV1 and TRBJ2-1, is VTLLEQNPRWRLVPRGQAVNLRCILKNSQYPWMSWYQQDLQKQLQWLFTLRSPGDKEVKSLPGADYLATRVTDTELRLQVANMSQGRTLYCTCSAGTGGALRAEQFFGPGTRLTVL.

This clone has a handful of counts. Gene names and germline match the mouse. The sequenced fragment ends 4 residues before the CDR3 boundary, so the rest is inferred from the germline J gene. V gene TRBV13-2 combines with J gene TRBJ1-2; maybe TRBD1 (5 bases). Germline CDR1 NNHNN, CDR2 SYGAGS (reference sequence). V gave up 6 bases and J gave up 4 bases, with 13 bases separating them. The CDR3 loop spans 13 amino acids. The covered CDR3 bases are TGTGCCAGCGCTAGCAGGGTGGGCTCC. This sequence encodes CASASRVGS. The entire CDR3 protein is CASASRVGSDYTF.

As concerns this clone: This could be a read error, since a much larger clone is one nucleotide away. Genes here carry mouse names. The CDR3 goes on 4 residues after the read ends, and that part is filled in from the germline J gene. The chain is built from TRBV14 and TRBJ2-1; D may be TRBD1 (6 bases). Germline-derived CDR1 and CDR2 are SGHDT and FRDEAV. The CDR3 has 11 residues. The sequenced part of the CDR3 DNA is TGTGCCAGCAGTGACAGGGCT. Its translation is CASSDRA. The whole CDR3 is CASSDRAEQFF.

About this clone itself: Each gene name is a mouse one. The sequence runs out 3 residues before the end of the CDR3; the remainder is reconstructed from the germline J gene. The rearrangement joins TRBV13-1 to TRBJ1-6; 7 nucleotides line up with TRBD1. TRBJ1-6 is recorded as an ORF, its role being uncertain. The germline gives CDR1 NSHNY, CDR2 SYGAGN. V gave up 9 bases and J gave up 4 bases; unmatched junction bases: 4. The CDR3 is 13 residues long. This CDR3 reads CATRQGYNSPLYF. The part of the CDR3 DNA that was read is TGTGCCACCCGACAGGGATATAATTCGCCC.

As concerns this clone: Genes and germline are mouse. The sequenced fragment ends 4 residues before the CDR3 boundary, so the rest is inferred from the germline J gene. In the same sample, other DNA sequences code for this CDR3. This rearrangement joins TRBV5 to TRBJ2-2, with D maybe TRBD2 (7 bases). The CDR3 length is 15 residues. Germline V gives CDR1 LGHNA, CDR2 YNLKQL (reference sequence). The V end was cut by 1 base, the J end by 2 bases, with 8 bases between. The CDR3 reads CASSQGGANTGQLYF. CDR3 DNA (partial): TGTGCCAGCAGCCAAGGGGGGGCGAACACCGGG.

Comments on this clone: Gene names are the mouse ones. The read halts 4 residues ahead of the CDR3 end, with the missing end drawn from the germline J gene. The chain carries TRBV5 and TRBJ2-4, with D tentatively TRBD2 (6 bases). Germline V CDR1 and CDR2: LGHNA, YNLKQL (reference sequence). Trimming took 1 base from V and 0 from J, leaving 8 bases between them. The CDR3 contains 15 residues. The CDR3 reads CASSQGLGSQNTLYF. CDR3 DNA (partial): TGTGCCAGCAGCCAAGGTCTGGGGAGTCAAAAC.

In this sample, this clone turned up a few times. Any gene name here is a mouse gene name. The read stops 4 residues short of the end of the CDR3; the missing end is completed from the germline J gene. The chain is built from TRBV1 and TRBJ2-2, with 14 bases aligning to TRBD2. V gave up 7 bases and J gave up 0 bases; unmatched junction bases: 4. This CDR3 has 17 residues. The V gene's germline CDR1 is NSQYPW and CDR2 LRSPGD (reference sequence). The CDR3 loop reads CTCKRDWGGANTGQLYF. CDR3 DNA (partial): TGCACCTGCAAAAGGGACTGGGGGGGCGCAAACACCGGG.

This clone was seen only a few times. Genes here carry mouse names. CDR3 sequence: CASSQGGRDYTF. The CDR3 bases that were read are TGTGCCAGCAGCCAAGGGGGGCGC. V and J are TRBV5 and TRBJ1-2; D is possibly TRBD1 (6 bases). The read stops 4 residues short of the end of the CDR3; the missing end is completed from the germline J gene. CDR1 and CDR2 from the germline V gene are LGHNA and YNLKQL (reference sequence). The CDR3 covers 12 residues.

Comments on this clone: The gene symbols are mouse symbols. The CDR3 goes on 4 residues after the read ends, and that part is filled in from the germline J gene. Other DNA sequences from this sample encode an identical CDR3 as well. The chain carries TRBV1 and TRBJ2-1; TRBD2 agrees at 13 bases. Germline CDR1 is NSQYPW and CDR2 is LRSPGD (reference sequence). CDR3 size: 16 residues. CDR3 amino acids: CTCSAGTGGARAEQFF. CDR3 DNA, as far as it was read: TGCACCTGCAGTGCAGGGACTGGGGGGGCGCGGGCT.

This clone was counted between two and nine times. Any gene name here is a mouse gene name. Incomplete CDR3 DNA: TGCACCTGCAGCGACAGGGGAGGGCAAGAC. Its translation: CTCSDRGGQD. The whole CDR3 region reads CTCSDRGGQDTQYF. The chain combines TRBV1 with TRBJ2-5; 8 positions agree with TRBD1. The read is 4 residues too short to cover the CDR3 end, so that end is filled in from the germline J gene. CDR1 is NSQYPW and CDR2 is LRSPGD in the germline V gene (reference sequence). After removal of 6 bases from V and 3 bases from J, the junction contained 5 bases not matched to a gene. This CDR3 region has 14 residues. Filled out from reference TRBV1 and TRBJ2-5, the complete variable domain reads VTLLEQNPRWRLVPRGQAVNLRCILKNSQYPWMSWYQQDLQKQLQWLFTLRSPGDKEVKSLPGADYLATRVTDTELRLQVANMSQGRTLYCTCSDRGGQDTQYFGPGTRLLVL.

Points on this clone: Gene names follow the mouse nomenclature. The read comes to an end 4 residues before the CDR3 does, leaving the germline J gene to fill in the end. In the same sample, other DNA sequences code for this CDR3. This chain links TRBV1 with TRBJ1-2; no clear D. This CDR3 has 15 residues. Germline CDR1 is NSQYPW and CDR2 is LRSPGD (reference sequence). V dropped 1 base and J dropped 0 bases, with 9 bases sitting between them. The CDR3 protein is CTCSAAGLSNSDYTF. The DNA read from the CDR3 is TGCACCTGCAGTGCAGCCGGACTCTCAAACTCC.